The 14 T cell receptor beta chains in this list originate from one sample, sequenced in a study of immune heterogeneity within non-small cell lung tumors listed by TCRdb under 2018. Reads for this sample came from a HiSeq X Ten. A multiplex PCR system amplified the TCR beta CDR3 region, with a first 10-cycle round using 32 V-gene forward and 13 J-gene reverse primers. In TCRdb, the public reads were trimmed at Q25 with fastp and aligned with MiXCR, with productive beta chains retained. Records with the same CDR3 protein are collapsed into one entry carrying the most frequent genes and DNA. The sample table records roughly 15,000 distinct CDR3 sequences; under 30% of these occur just once. The top ten hold 5% to 5.5% of the sample. The TCR template was genomic DNA extracted from bulk tumor tissue, and 600 ng of gDNA was amplified for each sample. Multiple biopsies per primary tumor were taken during surgery, spaced as far apart as possible within the tumor mass. The study cohort was described as untreated, and patients were newly diagnosed NSCLC cases undergoing curative surgery.

Sequenced: lung tumor tissue. Receptors originate from a man aged 35 to 55 with non-small cell lung cancer.

This clonotype rates as medium-sized. The CDR3 DNA sequence: TGTGCCAGCAGTTTAACAGGGACTCAGCCCCAGCATTTT. Its translation: CASSLTGTQPQHF. The genes are TRBV27 and TRBJ1-5, with D possibly being TRBD1 (6 bases). Germline loops: CDR1 MNHEY, CDR2 SMNVEV (reference sequence). The V gene lost 2 bases and the J gene lost 6 bases, with 8 bases spanning the gap. CDR3 length: 13 amino acids.

With respect to this clonotype: This may come from a read error, since a much larger clone is one base off. The J gene is TRBJ2-2, the V gene TRBV28, with unresolved D. CDR1 is MDHEN, CDR2 SYDVKM, per germline. This CDR3 comprises 13 residues. The DNA of the CDR3 is TGTGGCAGCACCCTTGGGTATGGTGGGGAGCTGTTTTTT. Encoded protein: CGSTLGYGGELFF.

This clonotype has at least ten counts. V usage is TRBV20-1 and J usage is TRBJ2-2, with TRBD2 matching 11 bases. CDR1 and CDR2 (germline): DFQATT, SNEGSKA (reference sequence). This CDR3 has 14 amino acids. With 5 bases clipped from V and 8 bases from J, the junction kept 7 bases outside the gene matches. CDR3 loop: CSAQRLAGTGELFF. DNA of the CDR3: TGCAGTGCTCAGAGACTAGCGGGAACAGGGGAGCTGTTTTTT.

This clonotype was seen only a few times. V gene TRBV10-3 combines with J gene TRBJ2-5, with D possibly being TRBD2 (5 bases). Trimming pared 5 bases from V and 3 bases from J, leaving 10 bases between. The CDR3 has 13 amino acids. CDR1 is ENHRY and CDR2 is SYGVKD in the germline V gene. CDR3 nucleotide sequence: TGTGCCATCAGTCGGCAGAGGGAAGAGACCCAGTACTTC. Translation: CAISRQREETQYF.

This clonotype counts as medium-sized. The rearrangement joins TRBV20-1 to TRBJ1-2, with D unresolved. Trimming cost V 1 base and J 1 base, with 10 bases left between them. The CDR3 loop spans 14 amino acids. Germline V gene data show CDR1 as DFQATT and CDR2 as SNEGSKA (reference sequence). In nucleotides, the CDR3 is TGCAGTGCTAGAGGGCAGGTCGATAACTATGGCTACACCTTC. Translation: CSARGQVDNYGYTF.

As concerns this clonotype: This may come from a read error, since a much larger clone is one base off. J is TRBJ1-3 and V is TRBV10-3; D remains ambiguous. This CDR3 comprises 12 residues. The V end was cut by 7 bases, the J end by 4 bases, with 8 bases between. Germline V CDR1 and CDR2: ENHRY, SYGVKD. The CDR3 sequence is CAITGGGNTIYF. CDR3 in DNA: TGTGCCATCACCGGTGGCGGAAACACCATATATTTT.

There are a few counts of this clonotype. The chain's CDR3 is CAWSVGGINQPQHF. As DNA, the CDR3 is TGTGCCTGGAGTGTCGGAGGGATCAATCAGCCCCAGCATTTT. The chain uses TRBV30 and TRBJ1-5; D gene uncertain. Germline V gene data show CDR1 as GTSNPN and CDR2 as SVGIG (reference sequence). CDR3 size: 14 residues. Trimming pared 0 bases from V and 3 bases from J, leaving 9 bases between.

This clonotype came up many times. This chain uses TRBV28 with TRBJ2-1; D is possibly TRBD2 (5 bases). The CDR3 sequence is 12 residues long. Germline loops: CDR1 MDHEN, CDR2 SYDVKM. The V gene lost 4 bases and the J gene lost 14 bases, with 15 bases spanning the gap. For the CDR3, the DNA is TGTGCCAGCAGTTCAGGCTTCCGGGGTGAGTTCTTC. This codes for CASSSGFRGEFF.

The chain is built from TRBV14 and TRBJ2-2; unclear D gene. V was trimmed by 2 bases and J by 6 bases, leaving 10 bases between them. This CDR3 has 14 amino acids. Per germline, CDR1 SGHDN and CDR2 FVKESK. CDR3 region: CASSQYRVAGELFF. For the CDR3, the DNA is TGTGCCAGCAGCCAATACCGGGTTGCCGGGGAGCTGTTTTTT.

The genes are TRBV7-2 and TRBJ1-5; D remains ambiguous. Germline CDR1 is SGHTA and CDR2 is FQGNSA. The CDR3 contains 15 residues. Trimming left V 0 bases short and J 7 bases short, with 13 bases between. The CDR3 protein is CASSLASANGQPQHF. The CDR3 nucleotides read TGTGCCAGCAGCTTAGCTAGTGCGAACGGACAGCCCCAGCATTTT.

This clonotype counts as medium-sized. This chain links TRBV28 with TRBJ2-7; D might be TRBD1 (5 bases). The germline CDR1 and CDR2 sequences are MDHEN and SYDVKM. CDR3 length: 13 residues. Trimming removed 2 bases at V and 3 bases at J, with 8 bases between. This chain's CDR3 is CASSLTGFYEQYF. CDR3 DNA: TGTGCCAGCAGTTTAACAGGATTCTACGAGCAGTACTTC.

As to this clonotype: This may stem from a read error, because a much larger clone lies one nucleotide away. The chain is built from TRBV6-2 or TRBV6-3 and TRBJ1-2; D perhaps matches TRBD1 (6 bases). This CDR3 is 15 amino acids long. CDR1 MNHEY and CDR2 SVGEGT come from the germline V gene. The CDR3 sequence: CSSRYSRQEFYGYTF. The CDR3 nucleotides read TGTTCCAGCAGATACTCCCGACAGGAGTTCTATGGCTACACCTTC.

Comments on this clonotype: Mismatch with germline at one junction end may stem from a read error. The J gene is TRBJ1-5, the V gene TRBV6-2 or TRBV6-3; 10 positions match TRBD1. Germline CDR1 reads MNHEY; CDR2 reads SVGEGT. The CDR3 runs to 18 residues. Here the CDR3 reads CASSHRDRGSGSNRPQHF. In nucleotides, the CDR3 is TGTGCCAGCAGCCACCGGGACAGGGGTAGTGGAAGCAATCGGCCCCAGCATTTT.

The chain is built from TRBV27 and TRBJ2-7; 7 nucleotides align to TRBD1. This CDR3 is 16 amino acids long. With V trimmed by 0 bases and J by 0 bases, 5 bases remained unmatched. The germline CDR1 and CDR2 sequences are MNHEY and SMNVEV (reference sequence). CDR3 nucleotide sequence: TGTGCCAGCAGTTTATCGGTGGACAGGATCTCCTACGAGCAGTACTTC. This encodes CASSLSVDRISYEQYF.